Detailed here is one T cell receptor (beta chain). A junction end diverges from the germline sequence, so it may reflect a read error. This sample stems from a study of blood T cells in healthy people across ages. Study in general: About one barcoded TCR beta cDNA was captured per two T cells.

This CDR3 region has 16 residues. Germline V gene lookup returns CDR1 MGHRA and CDR2 YSYEKL. A second PCR of 7 to 11 cycles used a sample-barcoded 5' primer and a J-beta primer mix. Each cDNA molecule was tagged by a template-switch adaptor with 12 random nucleotides. TCRdb reanalysed the 5' RACE reads using MiXCR and keeps one entry per CDR3 protein. The sample yields approximately 1.5 million distinct CDR3 sequences, about 35% seen once. The sample was blood. This sequence joins TRBV4-1 and TRBJ2-3, with D possibly matching TRBD1 (5 bases). This sequence originates from a woman aged 25 to 39 in good health. The DNA for the CDR3 is TGCGCCAGCGGCCACCCAGGGCGACTCCTGACAGATACGCAGTATTTT. Translation gives CASGHPGRLLTDTQYF.